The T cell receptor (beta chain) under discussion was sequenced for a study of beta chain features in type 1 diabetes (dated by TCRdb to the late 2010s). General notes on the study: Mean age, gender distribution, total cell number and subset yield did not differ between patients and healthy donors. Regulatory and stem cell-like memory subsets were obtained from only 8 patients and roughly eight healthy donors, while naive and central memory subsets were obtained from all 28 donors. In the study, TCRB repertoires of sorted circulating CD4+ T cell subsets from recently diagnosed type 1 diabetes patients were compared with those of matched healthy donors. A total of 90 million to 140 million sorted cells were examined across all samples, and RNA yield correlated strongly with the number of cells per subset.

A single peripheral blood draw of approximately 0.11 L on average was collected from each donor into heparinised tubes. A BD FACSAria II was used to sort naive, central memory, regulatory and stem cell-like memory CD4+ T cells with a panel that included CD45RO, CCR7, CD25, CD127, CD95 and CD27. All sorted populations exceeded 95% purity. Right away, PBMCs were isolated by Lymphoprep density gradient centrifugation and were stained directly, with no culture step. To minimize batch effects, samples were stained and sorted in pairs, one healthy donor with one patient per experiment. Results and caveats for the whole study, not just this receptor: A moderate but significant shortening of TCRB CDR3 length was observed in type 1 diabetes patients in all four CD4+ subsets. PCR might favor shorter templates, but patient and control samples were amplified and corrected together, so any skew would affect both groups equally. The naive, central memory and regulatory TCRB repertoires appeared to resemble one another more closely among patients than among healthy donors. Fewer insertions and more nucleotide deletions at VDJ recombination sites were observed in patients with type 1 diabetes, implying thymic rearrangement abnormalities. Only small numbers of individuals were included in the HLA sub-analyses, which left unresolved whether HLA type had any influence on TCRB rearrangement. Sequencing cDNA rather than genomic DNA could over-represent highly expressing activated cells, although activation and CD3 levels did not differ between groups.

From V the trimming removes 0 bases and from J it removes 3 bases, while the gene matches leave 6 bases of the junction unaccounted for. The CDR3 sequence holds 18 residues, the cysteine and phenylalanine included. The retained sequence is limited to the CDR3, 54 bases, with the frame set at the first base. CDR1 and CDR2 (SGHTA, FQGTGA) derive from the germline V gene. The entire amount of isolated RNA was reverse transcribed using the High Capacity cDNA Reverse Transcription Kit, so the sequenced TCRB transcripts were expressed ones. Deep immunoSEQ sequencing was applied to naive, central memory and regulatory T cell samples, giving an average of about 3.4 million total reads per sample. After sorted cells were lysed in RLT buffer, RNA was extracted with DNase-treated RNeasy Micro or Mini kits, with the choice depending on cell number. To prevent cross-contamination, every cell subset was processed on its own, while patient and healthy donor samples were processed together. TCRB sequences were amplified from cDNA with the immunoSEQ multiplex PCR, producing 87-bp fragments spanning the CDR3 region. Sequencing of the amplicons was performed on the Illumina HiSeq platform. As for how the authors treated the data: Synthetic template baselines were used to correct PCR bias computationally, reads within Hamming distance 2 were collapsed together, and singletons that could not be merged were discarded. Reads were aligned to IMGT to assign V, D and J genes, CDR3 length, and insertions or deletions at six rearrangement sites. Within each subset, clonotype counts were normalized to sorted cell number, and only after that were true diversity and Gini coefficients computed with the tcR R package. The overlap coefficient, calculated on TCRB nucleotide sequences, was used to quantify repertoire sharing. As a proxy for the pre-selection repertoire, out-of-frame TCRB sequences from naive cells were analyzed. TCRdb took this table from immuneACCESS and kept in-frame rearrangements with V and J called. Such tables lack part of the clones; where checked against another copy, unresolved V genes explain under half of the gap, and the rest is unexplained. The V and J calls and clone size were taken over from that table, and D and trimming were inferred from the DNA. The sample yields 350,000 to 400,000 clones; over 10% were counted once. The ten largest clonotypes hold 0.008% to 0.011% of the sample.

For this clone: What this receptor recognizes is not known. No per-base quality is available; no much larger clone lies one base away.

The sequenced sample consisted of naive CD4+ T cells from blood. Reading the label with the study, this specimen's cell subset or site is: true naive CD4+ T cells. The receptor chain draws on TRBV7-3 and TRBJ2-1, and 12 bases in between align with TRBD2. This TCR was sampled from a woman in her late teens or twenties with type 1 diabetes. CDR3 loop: CASSLTSSGLAGYNEQFF. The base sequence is TGTGCCAGCAGCTTAACCTCCTCGGGACTAGCGGGCTACAATGAGCAGTTCTTC.